This T cell receptor (beta chain) was sequenced during a study of chemoradiotherapy in HPV16-positive cancers. Study overall: Functional T-cell assays on a couple of HPV16-positive patients' cells defined candidate HPV-specific clones and common TCR motifs.

Method: immunoSEQ multiplex PCR; TCRdb's copy keeps in-frame clones and lacks some. The sample shows approximately 34,000 clones, approximately 90% of them seen only once. This clone was observed once. Its antigen is not identified. Study observations and caveats: During treatment, candidate HPV-specific clones and E7-related motifs expanded in tumor. In HPV16-positive patients, HPV-responsive T-cell expansion tracked better recurrence-free survival.

V gave up 1 base and J gave up 6 bases; unmatched junction bases: 2. The CDR3 has 13 amino acids. CDR1 GTSNPN and CDR2 SVGIG come from the germline V gene (reference sequence). Samples were taken several times over chemoradiotherapy. The specimen comprised blood, sampled from a patient who underwent chemoradiotherapy. The chain has TRBV30 and TRBJ2-5; 10 bases line up with TRBD2. This TCR was recovered from a human donor with HPV-associated anogenital cancer. The CDR3 loop is CAWSASGGKTQYF. CDR3 nucleotides: TGTGCCTGGAGTGCTAGCGGGGGAAAGACCCAGTACTTC.